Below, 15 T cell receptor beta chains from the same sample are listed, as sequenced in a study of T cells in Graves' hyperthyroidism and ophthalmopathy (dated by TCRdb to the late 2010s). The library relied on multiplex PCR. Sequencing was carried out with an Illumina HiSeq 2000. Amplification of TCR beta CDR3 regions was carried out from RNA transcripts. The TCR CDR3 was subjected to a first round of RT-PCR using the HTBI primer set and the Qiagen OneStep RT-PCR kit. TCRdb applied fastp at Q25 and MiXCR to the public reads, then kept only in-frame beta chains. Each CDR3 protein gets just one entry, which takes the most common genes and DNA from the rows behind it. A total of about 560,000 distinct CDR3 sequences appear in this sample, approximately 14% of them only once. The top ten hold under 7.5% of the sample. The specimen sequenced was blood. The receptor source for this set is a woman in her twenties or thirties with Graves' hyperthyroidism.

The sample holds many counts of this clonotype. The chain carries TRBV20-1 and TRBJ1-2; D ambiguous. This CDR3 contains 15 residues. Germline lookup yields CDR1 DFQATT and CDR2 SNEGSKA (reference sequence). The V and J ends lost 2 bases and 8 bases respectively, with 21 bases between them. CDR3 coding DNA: TGCAGTGCTAGAAATTCTGTAATAGCAGAAGGCGGCTACACCTTC. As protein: CSARNSVIAEGGYTF.

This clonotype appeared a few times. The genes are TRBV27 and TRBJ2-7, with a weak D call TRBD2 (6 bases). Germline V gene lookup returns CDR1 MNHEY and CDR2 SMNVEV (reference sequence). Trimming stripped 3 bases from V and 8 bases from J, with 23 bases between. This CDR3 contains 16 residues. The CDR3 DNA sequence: TGTGCCAGCAGTTTCAAGGGCGGGACTCACTTCATACAGCAGTACTTC. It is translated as CASSFKGGTHFIQQYF.

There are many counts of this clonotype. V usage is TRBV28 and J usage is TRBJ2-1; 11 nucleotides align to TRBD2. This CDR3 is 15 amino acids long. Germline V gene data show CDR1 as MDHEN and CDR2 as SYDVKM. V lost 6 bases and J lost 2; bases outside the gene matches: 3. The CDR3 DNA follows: TGTGCCAGCAGCACGGGACTAGCGGCCTACAATGAGCAGTTCTTC. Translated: CASSTGLAAYNEQFF. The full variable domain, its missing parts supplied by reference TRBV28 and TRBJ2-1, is DVKVTQSSRYLVKRTGEKVFLECVQDMDHENMFWYRQDPGLGLRLIYFSYDVKMKEKGDIPEGYSVSREKKERFSLILESASTNQTSMYLCASSTGLAAYNEQFFGPGTRLTVL.

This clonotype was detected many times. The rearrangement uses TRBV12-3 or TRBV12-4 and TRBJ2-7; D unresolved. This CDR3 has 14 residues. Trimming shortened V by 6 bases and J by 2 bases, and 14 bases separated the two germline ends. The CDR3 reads CASRTPGPTYEQYF. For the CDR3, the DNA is TGTGCCAGCAGAACCCCCGGGCCCACCTACGAGCAGTACTTC.

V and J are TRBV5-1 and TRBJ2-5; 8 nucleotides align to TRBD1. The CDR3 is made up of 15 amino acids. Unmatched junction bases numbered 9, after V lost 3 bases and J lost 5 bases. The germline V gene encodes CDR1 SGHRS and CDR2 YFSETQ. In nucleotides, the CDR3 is TGCGCCAGCAGCTCGGGACAGGAACTCTTGGAGACCCAGTACTTC. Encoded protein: CASSSGQELLETQYF.

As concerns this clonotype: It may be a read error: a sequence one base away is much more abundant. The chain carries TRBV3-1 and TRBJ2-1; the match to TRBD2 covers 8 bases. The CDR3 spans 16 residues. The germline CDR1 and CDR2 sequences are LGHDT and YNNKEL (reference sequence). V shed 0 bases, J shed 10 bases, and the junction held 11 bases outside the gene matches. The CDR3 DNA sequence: TGTGCCAGCAGCCAAGATCCGGGAGGGAGGGCCTGGGAGCAGTTCTTC. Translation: CASSQDPGGRAWEQFF.

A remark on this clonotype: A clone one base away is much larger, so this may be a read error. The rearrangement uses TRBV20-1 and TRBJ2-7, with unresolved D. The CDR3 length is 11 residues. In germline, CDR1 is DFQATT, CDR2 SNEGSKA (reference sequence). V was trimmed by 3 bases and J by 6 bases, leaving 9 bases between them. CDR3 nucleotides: TGCAGTGCTAGCTTACTCTGCGAGCAGTACTTC. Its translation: CSASLLCEQYF.

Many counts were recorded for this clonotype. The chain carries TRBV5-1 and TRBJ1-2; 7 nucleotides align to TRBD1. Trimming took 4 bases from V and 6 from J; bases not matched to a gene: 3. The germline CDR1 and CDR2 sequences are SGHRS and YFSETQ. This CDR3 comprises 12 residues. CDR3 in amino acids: CASSKTGDGYTF. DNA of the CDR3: TGCGCCAGCAGCAAAACAGGGGATGGCTACACCTTC.

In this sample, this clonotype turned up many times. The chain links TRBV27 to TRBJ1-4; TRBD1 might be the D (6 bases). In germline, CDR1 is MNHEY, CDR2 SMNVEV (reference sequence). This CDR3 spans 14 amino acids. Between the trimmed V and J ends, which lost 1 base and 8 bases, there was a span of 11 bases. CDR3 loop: CASSLYGGREKLFF. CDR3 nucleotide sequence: TGTGCCAGCAGTTTATATGGGGGGCGCGAAAAACTGTTTTTT.

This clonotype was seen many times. The CDR3 nucleotides read TGTGCCAGCTCACATTTGGGTGAAAGACAGCATTTT. This sequence encodes CASSHLGERQHF. V gene TRBV18 combines with J gene TRBJ1-5; the D is unclear. The ends were cut back, 4 bases at V and 13 bases at J, with 14 bases in the middle. CDR1 and CDR2 (germline): KGHSH, LQKENI. CDR3 length: 12 residues.

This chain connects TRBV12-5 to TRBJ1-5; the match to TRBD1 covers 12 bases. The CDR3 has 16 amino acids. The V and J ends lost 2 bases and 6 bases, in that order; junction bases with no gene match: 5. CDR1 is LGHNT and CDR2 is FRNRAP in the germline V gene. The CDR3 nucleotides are TGTGCTAGTGGTTTGCCGGGACAGGGGGCCGTTCAGCCCCAGCATTTT. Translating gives CASGLPGQGAVQPQHF.

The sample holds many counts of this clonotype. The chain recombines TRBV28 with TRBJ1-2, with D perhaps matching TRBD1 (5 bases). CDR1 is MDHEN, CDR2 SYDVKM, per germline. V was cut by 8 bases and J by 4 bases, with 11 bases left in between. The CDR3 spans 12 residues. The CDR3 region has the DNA TGTGCCAGCGGGGGACGCCTCTATGGCTACACCTTC. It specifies CASGGRLYGYTF.

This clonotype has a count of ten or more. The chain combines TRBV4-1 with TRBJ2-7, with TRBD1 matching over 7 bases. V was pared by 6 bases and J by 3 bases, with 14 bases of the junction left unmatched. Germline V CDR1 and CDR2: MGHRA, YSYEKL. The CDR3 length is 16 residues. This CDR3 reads CASSLQSGTEGYEQYF. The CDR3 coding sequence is TGCGCCAGCAGTCTACAATCCGGGACAGAGGGCTACGAGCAGTACTTC.

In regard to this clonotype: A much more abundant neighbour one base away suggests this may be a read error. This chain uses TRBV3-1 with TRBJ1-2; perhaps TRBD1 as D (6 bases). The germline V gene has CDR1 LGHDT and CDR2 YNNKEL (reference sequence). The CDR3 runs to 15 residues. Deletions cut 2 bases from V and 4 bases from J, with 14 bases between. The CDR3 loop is CASSQTGRGLYGYTF. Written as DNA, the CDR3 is TGTGCCAGCAGCCAAACCGGGCGGGGGCTCTATGGCTACACCTTC.

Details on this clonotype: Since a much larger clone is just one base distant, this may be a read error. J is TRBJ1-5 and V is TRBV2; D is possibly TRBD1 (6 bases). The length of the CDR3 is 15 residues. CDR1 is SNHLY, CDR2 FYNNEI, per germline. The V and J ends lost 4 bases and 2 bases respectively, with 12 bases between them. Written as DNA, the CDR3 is TGTGCCAGCAGTGGCCCCAGGACAGGCAATCAGCCCCAGCATTTT. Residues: CASSGPRTGNQPQHF.